A selection of T cell receptor beta chains follows, all from one sample in a study of cytomegalovirus exposure and HLA in healthy donors. TCRdb's table, derived via immunoSEQ multiplex PCR, lists solely in-frame clones and lacks some. The sample has approximately 140,000 clones, around 73% seen once. Source material: PBMCs. All receptors derive from a human donor in good health. The CDR3 runs from the conserved cysteine through the conserved F or W. The order of the fields is J gene, clone size, D gene, V gene, CDR3 DNA, CDR3 protein. A D gene is named only where the DNA matches it firmly. Some rows have no size entry. The others give once, few or many, or a class for an expanded clone.

j_gene: TRBJ2-2; abundance: few; d_gene: .; v_gene: TRBV18; CDR3nt: TGTGCCAGCTCAAGAGGGATGAACACCGGGGAGCTGTTTTTT; CDR3aa: CASSRGMNTGELFF
j_gene: TRBJ1-2; abundance: .; d_gene: .; v_gene: TRBV5-1; CDR3nt: TGCGCCAGCAGCTTGGCAGGGGCGATAGGAGATGGCTACACCTTC; CDR3aa: CASSLAGAIGDGYTF
j_gene: TRBJ2-5; abundance: few; d_gene: .; v_gene: TRBV6-1; CDR3nt: TGTGCCAGCCGGGACTCAGAGACCCAGTACTTC; CDR3aa: CASRDSETQYF
j_gene: TRBJ2-1; abundance: .; d_gene: .; v_gene: TRBV27; CDR3nt: TGTGCCAGCACCTATCAGGGGTGGCATGAGCAGTTCTTC; CDR3aa: CASTYQGWHEQFF
j_gene: TRBJ2-7; abundance: .; d_gene: .; v_gene: TRBV7-9; CDR3nt: TGTGCCAGCAGCTTAAGGTCAGGGGAATCCTACGAGCAGTACTTC; CDR3aa: CASSLRSGESYEQYF
j_gene: TRBJ2-7; abundance: .; d_gene: .; v_gene: TRBV7-6; CDR3nt: TGTGCCAGCAGCTTGACAGGACTGCTCTACGAGCAGTACTTC; CDR3aa: CASSLTGLLYEQYF
j_gene: TRBJ2-1; abundance: .; d_gene: .; v_gene: TRBV5-5; CDR3nt: TGTGCCAGCAGCTTTGCCTGGGGCATCTACAATGAGCAGTTCTTC; CDR3aa: CASSFAWGIYNEQFF
j_gene: TRBJ2-3; abundance: .; d_gene: TRBD2; v_gene: TRBV5-6; CDR3nt: TGTGCCAGCAGCTTGGAACGACTAGCTGCCAGCACAGATACGCAGTATTTT; CDR3aa: CASSLERLAASTDTQYF
j_gene: TRBJ2-5; abundance: once; d_gene: TRBD2; v_gene: TRBV30; CDR3nt: TGTGCCTGGAGTGCCCTAGGACTAGCGGGAGAGACCCAGTACTTC; CDR3aa: CAWSALGLAGETQYF
j_gene: TRBJ2-3; abundance: .; d_gene: TRBD1; v_gene: TRBV15; CDR3nt: TGTGCCACCAGCGGAGCCGGGACAGGTCTCACAGATACGCAGTATTTT; CDR3aa: CATSGAGTGLTDTQYF